The 27 T cell receptor beta chains below come from one sample, sequenced in a study of tumor and adjacent non-tumor tissue in lung cancer. RNA was extracted from bulk tissue without any cell sorting. The library came from three nested PCR rounds adapted from ARM-PCR protocols. Each CDR3 protein gets one entry after TCRdb re-called the multiplex PCR reads with MiXCR. This sample has tens of thousands of distinct CDR3 sequences, with about 72% found just once. The source material was lung tumor tissue. Receptor source: a man aged 60 to 69 with non-small cell lung cancer.

This clonotype has just one count. This sequence joins TRBV12-3 or TRBV12-4 and TRBJ2-7; weak D call: TRBD1 (5 bases). With 6 bases removed from V and 6 bases from J, the gap between germline ends came to 12 bases. The CDR3 is made up of 12 amino acids. The DNA of the CDR3 is TGTGCCAGCAGGTGGACATGGGGCGAGCAGTACTTC. It is translated as CASRWTWGEQYF.

V gene TRBV11-2 combines with J gene TRBJ1-2; 8 bases match TRBD1. The germline gives CDR1 SGHAT, CDR2 FQNNGV. There are 15 residues in the CDR3. CDR3 sequence (DNA): TGTGTCAATAGCCCCCCGGACAGGGAAGGCTATGGCTACACCTTC. This encodes CVNSPPDREGYGYTF. Filled out from reference TRBV11-2 and TRBJ1-2, the complete variable domain reads EAGVAQSPRYKIIEKRQSVAFWCNPISGHATLYWYQQILGQGPKLLIQFQNNGVVDDSQLPKDRFSAERLKGVDSTLKIQPAKLEDSAVYLCVNSPPDREGYGYTFGSGTRLTVV.

Note on this clonotype: A single base separates this from a much larger clone, so it may be a read error. V is TRBV6-1 and J is TRBJ2-7; 8 nucleotides match TRBD1. The CDR3 sequence is 15 residues long. The V segment lost 6 bases and the J segment 0 bases; nucleotides outside the gene matches: 7. CDR1 MNHNS and CDR2 SASEGT come from the germline V gene. Here the CDR3 reads CASRYRGIISYEQYF. DNA for the CDR3: TGTGCCAGCAGGTACAGGGGGATCATCTCCTACGAGCAGTACTTC.

Concerning this clonotype: A read error may account for a junction end that differs from germline. This chain's CDR3 is CDGSQQGSGANVLIF. CDR3 nucleotides: TGTGACGGCAGCCAACAGGGTTCTGGGGCCAACGTCCTGATTTTC. The rearrangement uses TRBV11-3 and TRBJ2-6; D might be TRBD1 (6 bases). This CDR3 is built from 15 residues. The germline CDR1 and CDR2 sequences are SGHNT and YENEEA.

This clonotype was detected ten times or more. The chain links TRBV5-6 to TRBJ2-5; D possibly corresponds to TRBD2 (6 bases). From germline, CDR1 is SGHDT and CDR2 YYEEEE. The V and J ends lost 3 bases and 2 bases respectively, with 11 bases between them. The CDR3 is 14 amino acids. In DNA, the CDR3 is TGTGCCAGCAGCTGGACCGGGGGACAAGAGACCCAGTACTTC. Translating it yields CASSWTGGQETQYF.

A note on this clonotype: The germline gene is not matched at one end of the junction; a read error may be the cause. The chain couples TRBV4-2 to TRBJ2-1; D may be TRBD2 (6 bases). The germline gives CDR1 LGHNA, CDR2 YNFKEQ. This CDR3 comprises 16 residues. This CDR3 is CASSQARGRPSDEQFF. The CDR3 DNA reads TGTGCTAGCAGCCAAGCTAGAGGGAGGCCTTCTGATGAGCAGTTCTTC.

For this clonotype: At one end the junction does not follow the germline gene, possibly because of a read error. J is TRBJ1-2 and V is TRBV4-2; the match to TRBD1 covers 9 bases. CDR3 length equals 15 residues. Germline V CDR1 and CDR2: LGHNA, YNFKEQ. The CDR3 loop reads CASSQSTGGNYGYAF. DNA of the CDR3: TGTGCCAGCAGCCAATCGACAGGGGGAAACTATGGTTACGCCTTC.

Remarks on this clonotype: At one of its ends the junction is not consistent with the germline gene, which may arise from a read error. V gene TRBV5-6 combines with J gene TRBJ2-7; no firm D call. Germline lookup yields CDR1 SGHDT and CDR2 YYEEEE. This CDR3 spans 15 amino acids. CDR3 nucleotides: TGTGCCATCAGCTTGGCCGGCTCTACCGGCTACGAGCAGTACTTC. Translation gives CAISLAGSTGYEQYF.

Points on this clonotype: A junction boundary mismatches the germline segment, possibly from a read error. The gene calls are TRBV6-6 and TRBJ2-1; perhaps TRBD1 as D (6 bases). The CDR3 length is 14 residues. The germline V gene has CDR1 MNHNY and CDR2 SVGAGI (reference sequence). CDR3 amino acids: CASNPYGTSSELFF. CDR3 nucleotides: TGTGCCAGCAACCCGTACGGGACAAGCAGTGAGCTGTTCTTC.

This rearrangement joins TRBV6-6 to TRBJ2-1; 7 bases match TRBD2. CDR1 MNHNY and CDR2 SVGAGI come from the germline V gene (reference sequence). V lost 6 bases to trimming and J lost 4 bases; unmatched junction nucleotides: 9. The CDR3 is 15 amino acids. For the CDR3, the DNA is TGTGCCAGCAGACCCGCGGGAGTGGGATACAATGAGCAGTTCTTC. This encodes CASRPAGVGYNEQFF.

This clonotype was detected only a few times. A much larger clonotype is one base distant, so this may be a read error. The CDR3 here is CAYGRGREQYF. The CDR3, as DNA: TGTGCCTATGGTCGAGGACGCGAGCAGTACTTC. The chain carries TRBV30 and TRBJ2-7, with unresolved D. The germline V and J ends were trimmed by 7 bases and 6 bases, with 13 bases remaining between them. CDR3 size: 11 residues. Germline CDR1 GTSNPN, CDR2 SVGIG (reference sequence).

With regard to this clonotype: This could be a read error, since a much larger clone is one nucleotide away. V is TRBV18 and J is TRBJ2-5, with 8 positions matching TRBD1. The V gene's germline CDR1 is KGHSH and CDR2 LQKENI. This CDR3 has 15 amino acids. CDR3: CASSPTLGQGETQCF. CDR3 in DNA: TGTGCCAGCTCACCGACGTTAGGACAGGGAGAGACCCAGTGCTTC.

As to this clonotype: A junction boundary mismatches the germline segment, possibly from a read error. The genes are TRBV6-5 and TRBJ2-3; D is perhaps TRBD2 (6 bases). The CDR3 spans 14 residues. Germline loops: CDR1 MNHEY, CDR2 SVGAGI. CDR3 protein: CGSGRDYGTDTQCF. The CDR3 nucleotides read TGTGGCAGCGGGCGGGATTACGGCACAGATACGCAGTGTTTT.

The sample holds a few counts of this clonotype. This chain joins TRBV7-9 and TRBJ1-4; the match to TRBD1 covers 7 bases. Per the germline V gene, CDR1 is SEHNR and CDR2 is FQNEAQ (reference sequence). The CDR3 length is 15 residues. The V and J ends lost 3 bases and 1 base, in that order; junction bases with no gene match: 2. CDR3 nucleotide sequence: TGTGCCAGCAGCTTGCGACAGGGAACTAATGAAAAACTGTTTTTT. Translation: CASSLRQGTNEKLFF.

This clonotype was recorded once. This CDR3 is missing its conserved last phenylalanine or tryptophan, likely due to a read error. The CDR3 is CVSSPVGYNEQFL. In DNA form, the CDR3 reads TGTGTCAGCAGCCCCGTGGGATACAATGAGCAGTTCCTC. This sequence joins TRBV6-6 and TRBJ2-1; the D is unclear. The CDR3 loop spans 13 amino acids. Germline V gene lookup returns CDR1 MNHNY and CDR2 SVGAGI (reference sequence).

The chain recombines TRBV6-1 with TRBJ1-5, with a tentative D call TRBD1 (5 bases). The CDR3 consists of 17 residues. V was shortened by 2 bases and J by 10 bases, with 24 bases between the two germline ends. CDR1 and CDR2 from the germline V gene are MNHNS and SASEGT. CDR3 in amino acids: CASSESLRTSGAGPQHF. DNA for the CDR3: TGTGCCAGCAGTGAAAGCTTACGGACAAGTGGAGCGGGACCCCAGCATTTT.

Many counts were recorded for this clonotype. The chain links TRBV29-1 to TRBJ2-5, with D perhaps TRBD1 (6 bases). Germline CDR1 SQVTM, CDR2 ANQGSEA. With 6 bases removed from V and 2 bases from J, the gap between germline ends came to 13 bases. This CDR3 is 13 amino acids long. The CDR3 protein is CSVAPTGQETQYF. In DNA form, the CDR3 reads TGCAGCGTCGCCCCGACAGGACAAGAGACCCAGTACTTC.

This clonotype was seen a few times. The chain recombines TRBV12-3 or TRBV12-4 with TRBJ2-7; D is possibly TRBD1 or TRBD2 (5 bases each). The CDR3 totals 16 residues. V lost 5 bases and J lost 9, with 26 bases in between. CDR3 residues: CASSGGLGVDSYWQYF. CDR3 DNA: TGTGCCAGCAGTGGGGGTTTAGGAGTCGACTCCTACTGGCAGTACTTC.

Concerning this clonotype itself: Likely a read error: the CDR3 ends without its conserved phenylalanine or tryptophan. This chain links TRBV5-1 with TRBJ2-7; D remains ambiguous. The germline V gene has CDR1 SGHRS and CDR2 YFSETQ. The CDR3 has 11 amino acids. CDR3 in DNA: TGCGCCAGCCGCTTGTACGGCGAGCAGTACTTA. It yields the protein CASRLYGEQYL.

This clonotype was counted between two and nine times. This rearrangement joins TRBV20-1 to TRBJ2-3; 9 bases fit TRBD2. CDR3 length: 14 residues. The germline CDR1 and CDR2 sequences are DFQATT and SNEGSKA (reference sequence). The V segment lost 6 bases and the J segment 4 bases; nucleotides outside the gene matches: 8. For the CDR3, the DNA is TGCAGTGCCAATAGCGGGAGCGCCTCAGATACGCAGTATTTT. Translation gives CSANSGSASDTQYF.

V gene TRBV7-9 combines with J gene TRBJ1-6; D is perhaps TRBD1 (5 bases). The CDR3 has 16 residues. Trimming cost V 2 bases and J 7 bases, with 15 bases left between them. Per germline, CDR1 SEHNR and CDR2 FQNEAQ (reference sequence). The CDR3 DNA is TGTGCCAGCAGCTTACGGGACGCTCAAGGGAATTCACCCCTCCACTTT. It encodes CASSLRDAQGNSPLHF.

The CDR3 coding sequence is TGTGCCATCAGTGCAGGGGGGAGCTCCTACGAGCAGTACTTC. Translating gives CAISAGGSSYEQYF. The chain couples TRBV10-3 to TRBJ2-7, with D possibly being TRBD1 (7 bases). The V end lost 4 bases, the J end lost 0 bases, and 10 bases lay between the germline ends. The CDR3 covers 14 residues. Germline V CDR1 and CDR2: ENHRY, SYGVKD.

As for this clonotype: Its ends do not fully match the called genes, so a read error is possible. The genes are TRBV12-3 or TRBV12-4 and TRBJ1-4; 7 bases are a match to TRBD1. The CDR3 runs to 15 residues. The CDR3, as DNA: TGTACCAGCAGACGGACGACAGGGCTTAATGAAAAACTGTTTTTT. This translates into CTSRRTTGLNEKLFF.

About this clonotype itself: The germline gene is not matched at one end of the junction; a read error may be the cause. The chain is built from TRBV4-2 and TRBJ2-7; 11 bases map to TRBD2. The CDR3 extends over 16 amino acids. Germline lookup yields CDR1 LGHNA and CDR2 YNFKEQ. This chain's CDR3 is CASSQTTSGVSYEQYF. The CDR3 nucleotides are TGTGCCAGCAGCCAAACGACTAGCGGGGTGTCCTACGAGCAATACTTC.

This clonotype appeared a few times. One end of the junction is discordant with germline, which a read error may explain. The V call is TRBV12-3 or TRBV12-4, the J call TRBJ1-2, with D perhaps TRBD1 (5 bases). The CDR3 has 13 amino acids. CDR3 sequence: CASNLGVGYGYTF. In DNA, the CDR3 is TGTGCCAGCAATTTAGGGGTCGGATATGGTTACACCTTC.

As concerns this clonotype: A much larger clone is a single base away; this may be a read error. This chain connects TRBV7-8 to TRBJ2-3; 9 positions match TRBD2. J lost 3 bases, V lost 4 bases, and 5 bases had no gene match. Germline CDR1 reads SGHVS; CDR2 reads FQNEAQ. The CDR3 runs 15 residues. The CDR3 coding sequence is TGTGCCAGCAGCTCAGCGGGGGGCCCTACAGATACGCAGTATTTT. Translated, it gives CASSSAGGPTDTQYF.

A note on this clonotype: Because it lacks the conserved phenylalanine or tryptophan at the end, this CDR3 is likely a read error. The DNA is omitted, as the CDR3 cannot be located on it reliably, and the CDR3 follows TCRdb's listing. The chain has TRBV6-2 or TRBV6-3 and TRBJ1-1; the tabulated D call, TRBD1, remains unverified against the DNA. The germline V gene encodes CDR1 MNHEY and CDR2 SVGEGT. Including both end residues, the CDR3 is 13 amino acids long. CDR3: CASSGQMNTEAFY.